One and the same sample provided the 32 T cell receptor beta chains below, sequenced in a study of T-cell reconstitution after alpha-beta-depleted transplantation in children. During its preparation, the TCRbeta library received unique molecular identifiers. TCRdb re-derived calls from the PCR reads in MiXCR, one entry per CDR3 protein. Of 200,000 to 300,000 distinct CDR3 sequences in the sample, around 13% were seen once. The sequenced sample was PBMCs from the stem cell graft donor, obtained from the stem cell graft. These receptors all come from a human donor who donated a stem cell graft to a child with acute lymphoblastic leukemia.

This clonotype was detected ten times or more. The V gene is TRBV7-8, the J gene TRBJ1-2; the D is unclear. V lost 4 bases to trimming and J lost 3 bases, with 9 bases between them. The germline V gene has CDR1 SGHVS and CDR2 FQNEAQ. This CDR3 has 13 residues. Written as DNA, the CDR3 is TGTGCCAGCAGCTCCTTGAAGTACTATGGCTACACCTTC. Protein product: CASSSLKYYGYTF.

This clonotype came up many times. The CDR3 is CASSEKQGESGTQYF. Written as DNA, the CDR3 is TGTGCCAGCTCAGAGAAACAGGGAGAATCGGGGACCCAGTACTTC. The chain is built from TRBV9 and TRBJ2-5, with D possibly being TRBD1 (6 bases). Germline lookup yields CDR1 SGDLS and CDR2 YYNGEE. The CDR3 is 15 residues long. V was shortened by 7 bases and J by 7 bases, with 23 bases between the two germline ends.

This clonotype was seen repeatedly, ten times or more. This rearrangement joins TRBV20-1 to TRBJ2-3; possible D gene TRBD2, 5 bases. Between the trimmed V and J ends, which lost 1 base and 3 bases, there was a span of 11 bases. CDR3 length: 14 amino acids. Germline CDR1 DFQATT, CDR2 SNEGSKA (reference sequence). The DNA of the CDR3 is TGCAGTGCTAGAGTCGCGGGTCGGACAGATACGCAGTATTTT. It yields the protein CSARVAGRTDTQYF.

This clonotype was recorded a few times. The V call is TRBV9, the J call TRBJ1-2; D gene ambiguous. The V gene lost 3 bases and the J gene lost 1 base, with 7 bases spanning the gap. Germline lookup yields CDR1 SGDLS and CDR2 YYNGEE. The CDR3 is 13 residues long. The CDR3 DNA follows: TGTGCCAGCAGCGCCAGACTTAACTATGGCTACACCTTC. Protein: CASSARLNYGYTF.

This clonotype was seen ten or more times. The chain employs TRBV4-2 and TRBJ2-1, with TRBD2 matching over 12 bases. CDR1 and CDR2 from the germline V gene are LGHNA and YNFKEQ. The CDR3 sequence is 16 residues long. The V segment lost 3 bases and the J segment 7 bases; nucleotides outside the gene matches: 7. The CDR3 bases are TGTGCCAGCAGCCACGCGCTAGCGGGAGGGTCGAATGAGCAGTTCTTC. Amino acids: CASSHALAGGSNEQFF.

This clonotype was detected ten times or more. V is TRBV7-2 and J is TRBJ2-7; 7 bases map to TRBD2. Germline V gene lookup returns CDR1 SGHTA and CDR2 FQGNSA. J lost 0 bases, V lost 3 bases, and 2 bases had no gene match. CDR3 length equals 14 residues. The CDR3, as DNA: TGTGCCAGCAGCTTGCAGCGGGGCTCCTACGAGCAGTACTTC. Residues: CASSLQRGSYEQYF.

As for this clonotype: This may be a read error: a much more frequent sequence differs by one nucleotide. The CDR3 protein is CVSSPVRRNTGELFF. The CDR3 DNA reads as TGTGTCAGCTCACCGGTCAGAAGGAACACCGGGGAGCTGTTTTTT. The chain links TRBV18 to TRBJ2-2; no clear D. CDR1 is KGHSH and CDR2 is LQKENI in the germline V gene. There are 15 residues in the CDR3.

CDR3 protein: CASSASVLAGIDNEQFF. The CDR3 DNA reads as TGTGCCAGCAGTGCCTCTGTACTAGCGGGAATAGACAATGAGCAGTTCTTC. This chain links TRBV6-1 with TRBJ2-1, with 10 positions matching TRBD2. CDR1 and CDR2 (germline): MNHNS, SASEGT. The junction had 11 bases not matched to a gene; V was cut back by 4 bases and J by 5 bases. The CDR3 is 17 residues long.

This clonotype was counted ten times or more. The chain has TRBV7-9 and TRBJ1-5; a possible D gene is TRBD1 (5 bases). The germline V gene has CDR1 SEHNR and CDR2 FQNEAQ (reference sequence). The V end was cut by 5 bases, the J end by 7 bases, with 12 bases between. This CDR3 spans 13 amino acids. The CDR3 spells CASSAQGGQPQHF. The CDR3 DNA is TGTGCCAGCAGCGCCCAGGGAGGACAGCCCCAGCATTTT. The variable domain in full, completed from reference TRBV7-9 and TRBJ1-5, reads DTGVSQNPRHKITKRGQNVTFRCDPISEHNRLYWYRQTLGQGPEFLTYFQNEAQLEKSRLLSDRFSAERPKGSFSTLEIQRTEQGDSAMYLCASSAQGGQPQHFGDGTRLSIL.

This clonotype occurred many times. This rearrangement joins TRBV5-1 to TRBJ2-7; 12 nucleotides line up with TRBD1. There are 15 residues in the CDR3. Trimming at V came to 3 bases and at J to 6 bases, leaving 7 bases not matched to a gene. From germline, CDR1 is SGHRS and CDR2 YFSETQ. CDR3 residues: CASSWAGQGALEQYF. In nucleotides, the CDR3 is TGCGCCAGCAGCTGGGCGGGACAGGGGGCCCTCGAGCAGTACTTC.

The chain carries TRBV20-1 and TRBJ2-3; weak D call: TRBD1 (6 bases). The CDR3 has 14 residues. Germline-derived CDR1 and CDR2 are DFQATT and SNEGSKA (reference sequence). Trimming pared 5 bases from V and 5 bases from J, leaving 17 bases between. CDR3 protein: CSAGGVESGDTQYF. The CDR3 DNA is TGCAGTGCTGGGGGCGTCGAGAGTGGAGATACGCAGTATTTT.

This clonotype has ten or more counts. This rearrangement joins TRBV6-5 to TRBJ2-7; 12 bases fit TRBD2. The CDR3 covers 16 residues. V dropped 4 bases and J dropped 5; count of bases not matched to a gene: 9. The germline CDR1 and CDR2 sequences are MNHEY and SVGAGI. The CDR3 nucleotides are TGTGCCAGCAGTTCTACCTCACTAGCGGGAGGCCACGAGCAGTACTTC. As protein: CASSSTSLAGGHEQYF.

This clonotype was seen many times. The chain combines TRBV19 with TRBJ2-1; 8 nucleotides match TRBD2. Trimming at V came to 1 base and at J to 2 bases, leaving 4 bases not matched to a gene. The germline V gene encodes CDR1 LNHDA and CDR2 SQIVND (reference sequence). The CDR3 sequence is 16 residues long. The CDR3 protein is CASSIVPSGPYNEQFF. In DNA form, the CDR3 reads TGTGCCAGTAGTATAGTTCCTAGCGGGCCCTACAATGAGCAGTTCTTC.

V gene TRBV6-2 or TRBV6-3 combines with J gene TRBJ1-1, with a tentative D call TRBD1 (5 bases). The germline gives CDR1 MNHEY, CDR2 SVGEGT. Trimming removed 2 bases at V and 0 bases at J, with 10 bases between. The CDR3 is made up of 15 amino acids. CDR3 protein: CASSYVAGVNTEAFF. For the CDR3, the DNA is TGTGCCAGCAGTTACGTAGCGGGGGTGAACACTGAAGCTTTCTTT.

This clonotype was counted many times. This sequence joins TRBV6-5 and TRBJ2-5; the match to TRBD1 covers 7 bases. Unmatched junction bases numbered 4, after V lost 2 bases and J lost 4 bases. Germline CDR1 is MNHEY and CDR2 is SVGAGI. The CDR3 runs to 14 residues. The CDR3 sequence is CASSYKGARETQYF. The CDR3 bases are TGTGCCAGCAGTTACAAGGGGGCCCGAGAGACCCAGTACTTC.

This clonotype showed up many times. The V call is TRBV3-1, the J call TRBJ2-1; unclear D gene. The CDR3 length is 12 residues. The germline V gene has CDR1 LGHDT and CDR2 YNNKEL (reference sequence). Trimming took off 1 base at V and 7 bases at J, with 5 bases between the two ends. This CDR3 reads CASSQGTNEQFF. DNA of the CDR3: TGTGCCAGCAGCCAAGGTACAAATGAGCAGTTCTTC.

At least ten counts were recorded for this clonotype. V usage is TRBV28 and J usage is TRBJ1-4; D uncertain. The V gene lost 2 bases and the J gene lost 7 bases, with 11 bases spanning the gap. The germline V gene encodes CDR1 MDHEN and CDR2 SYDVKM. CDR3 size: 14 residues. CDR3 protein: CASSLRVGGEKLFF. The DNA of the CDR3 is TGTGCCAGCAGTTTACGGGTTGGTGGTGAAAAACTGTTTTTT.

This clonotype was picked up many times. The rearrangement links TRBV5-1 to TRBJ2-6; 8 bases agree with TRBD1. After removal of 4 bases from V and 0 bases from J, the junction contained 18 bases not matched to a gene. CDR1 is SGHRS, CDR2 YFSETQ, per germline. CDR3 length: 21 residues. The CDR3: CASSQRRYPGQDPSGANVLTF. CDR3 in DNA: TGCGCCAGCAGCCAACGGAGATATCCGGGACAGGACCCCTCTGGGGCCAACGTCCTGACTTTC.

This clonotype has ten or more counts. The rearrangement links TRBV7-2 to TRBJ1-6, with D unclear. In germline, CDR1 is SGHTA, CDR2 FQGNSA. Trimming stripped 3 bases from V and 8 bases from J, with 5 bases between. The CDR3 is made up of 12 amino acids. The CDR3 loop is CASSFLDSPLHF. The CDR3 region has the DNA TGTGCCAGCAGCTTTTTGGATTCACCCCTCCACTTT.

This clonotype has a count of ten or more. The CDR3 spells CATAVSGVQPQHF. In nucleotides, the CDR3 is TGTGCCACCGCGGTGTCCGGGGTACAGCCCCAGCATTTT. V is TRBV19 and J is TRBJ1-5; the D is unclear. This CDR3 has 13 amino acids. Per germline, CDR1 LNHDA and CDR2 SQIVND (reference sequence). The V end was cut by 10 bases, the J end by 7 bases, with 17 bases between.

Of note for this clonotype: A read error may be the cause here, since a much bigger clone is one base away. The chain recombines TRBV15 with TRBJ2-2; 12 bases align to TRBD2. This CDR3 is built from 18 residues. Germline-derived CDR1 and CDR2 are LNHNV and YYDKDF (reference sequence). Here the CDR3 reads CASSRGYLAGGPDGELFF. CDR3 coding DNA: TGTGCCTCCAGCAGAGGCTATCTAGCGGGGGGGCCCGACGGGGAGCTGTTTTTT.

This clonotype was detected many times. This rearrangement joins TRBV24-1 to TRBJ1-2; perhaps TRBD1 as D (6 bases). The germline gives CDR1 KGHDR, CDR2 SFDVKD. Trimming cost V 3 bases and J 2 bases, with 9 bases left between them. This CDR3 spans 14 amino acids. The CDR3 DNA is TGTGCCACCAGTGATGGGGGCTACAACTATGGCTACACCTTC. It is translated as CATSDGGYNYGYTF.

This clonotype was detected many times. The chain has TRBV28 and TRBJ2-2; the match to TRBD1 covers 9 bases. Germline trimming cut 5 bases from V and 3 bases from J; bases unmatched to any gene: 1. This CDR3 spans 14 amino acids. Looked up from germline, CDR1 is MDHEN and CDR2 is SYDVKM. Here the CDR3 DNA reads TGTGCCAGCAGTCGGACAGGGGACACCGGGGAGCTGTTTTTT. Translated, it gives CASSRTGDTGELFF.

The gene calls are TRBV7-9 and TRBJ1-4; 7 nucleotides align to TRBD1. CDR3 size: 13 residues. With V trimmed by 8 bases and J by 7 bases, 7 bases remained unmatched. From germline, CDR1 is SEHNR and CDR2 FQNEAQ (reference sequence). The CDR3 protein is CASHRGISEKLFF. In nucleotides, the CDR3 is TGTGCCAGCCACAGGGGAATCAGTGAAAAACTGTTTTTT.

This clonotype was counted ten times or more. The gene calls are TRBV27 and TRBJ2-5; D possibly uses TRBD1 or TRBD2 (5 bases each). Between the trimmed V and J ends, which lost 2 bases and 5 bases, there was a span of 9 bases. Germline loops: CDR1 MNHEY, CDR2 SMNVEV (reference sequence). CDR3 length equals 13 residues. The CDR3 region is CASSLNWGETQYF. The CDR3 DNA follows: TGTGCCAGCAGTTTAAACTGGGGGGAGACCCAGTACTTC.

The table lists this clonotype with many counts. This chain uses TRBV9 with TRBJ1-6; the match to TRBD1 covers 7 bases. Trimming at V came to 2 bases and at J to 6 bases, leaving 2 bases not matched to a gene. Per germline, CDR1 SGDLS and CDR2 YYNGEE. This CDR3 spans 14 amino acids. CDR3: CASSVGQPNSPLHF. DNA of the CDR3: TGTGCCAGCAGCGTGGGACAGCCTAATTCACCCCTCCACTTT. The variable domain in full, with the rest retrieved from reference TRBV9 and TRBJ1-6, is DSGVTQTPKHLITATGQRVTLRCSPRSGDLSVYWYQQSLDQGLQFLIQYYNGEERAKGNILERFSAQQFPDLHSELNLSSLELGDSALYFCASSVGQPNSPLHFGNGTRLTVT.

This clonotype has at least ten counts. The rearrangement uses TRBV6-2 or TRBV6-3 and TRBJ2-2; 11 positions match TRBD2. Germline V gene lookup returns CDR1 MNHEY and CDR2 SVGEGT. V trimming: 0 bases; J trimming: 0 bases; junction bases outside the gene matches: 6. CDR3 length: 19 residues. CDR3 residues: CASSYSSLAGGPNTGELFF. CDR3 DNA: TGTGCCAGCAGTTACTCGTCGCTAGCGGGAGGACCGAACACCGGGGAGCTGTTTTTT.

The chain employs TRBV7-2 and TRBJ1-5; 7 bases match TRBD1. The germline V gene encodes CDR1 SGHTA and CDR2 FQGNSA. Trimming at V came to 5 bases and at J to 7 bases, leaving 8 bases not matched to a gene. CDR3 length: 14 amino acids. The CDR3 loop is CASSTKTGSQPQHF. The CDR3 DNA reads as TGTGCCAGCAGCACCAAGACAGGGAGCCAGCCCCAGCATTTT.

J is TRBJ2-5 and V is TRBV13; D call uncertain. Germline CDR1 PRHDT, CDR2 FYEKMQ (reference sequence). The CDR3 extends over 12 amino acids. V was pared by 5 bases and J by 3 bases, with 7 bases between. The CDR3 bases are TGTGCCAGCAGCCTTTTCAAAGAGACCCAGTACTTC. Amino acid sequence: CASSLFKETQYF.

The count of this clonotype is one. This may arise from a read error, as a much more abundant clone is one base away. This chain links TRBV28 with TRBJ2-7, with D unresolved. This CDR3 has 14 residues. In germline, CDR1 is MDHEN, CDR2 SYDVKM. Trimming pared 5 bases from V and 3 bases from J, leaving 14 bases between. As DNA, the CDR3 is TGTGCCAGCAGTACACCCGGACGGATCTACGAGCAGTACTTC. Protein sequence: CASSTPGRIYEQYF.

This clonotype has ten or more counts. The chain couples TRBV29-1 to TRBJ2-7; D not resolved. The CDR3 runs to 11 residues. Germline loops: CDR1 SQVTM, CDR2 ANQGSEA. Trimming cost V 6 bases and J 12 bases, with 18 bases left between them. The CDR3 DNA sequence: TGCAGCGTCTCAACGTCCCATTTTCGGTACTTC. The encoded protein is CSVSTSHFRYF.

This clonotype was detected many times. The chain recombines TRBV4-2 with TRBJ2-7, with 7 nucleotides matching TRBD2. Germline V gene sequence: CDR1 LGHNA, CDR2 YNFKEQ. V gave up 1 base and J gave up 2 bases; unmatched junction bases: 2. CDR3 length equals 14 residues. As DNA, the CDR3 is TGTGCCAGCAGCCAAGTGGGGGGGACCTACGAGCAGTACTTC. Translated: CASSQVGGTYEQYF.